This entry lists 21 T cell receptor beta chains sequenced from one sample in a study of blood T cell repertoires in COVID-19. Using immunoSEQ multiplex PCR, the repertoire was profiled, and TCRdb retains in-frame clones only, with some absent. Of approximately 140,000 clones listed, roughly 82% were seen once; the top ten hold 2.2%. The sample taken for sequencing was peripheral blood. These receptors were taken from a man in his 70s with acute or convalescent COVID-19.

Written as DNA, the CDR3 is TGCGCCAGCAGCCTGGGACAGCTCACGAGGGAGCAGTACTTC. This sequence encodes CASSLGQLTREQYF. The gene calls are TRBV5-1 and TRBJ2-7; TRBD1 aligns across 7 bases. Germline V gives CDR1 SGHRS, CDR2 YFSETQ. V trimming: 4 bases; J trimming: 7 bases; junction bases outside the gene matches: 11. This CDR3 spans 14 amino acids.

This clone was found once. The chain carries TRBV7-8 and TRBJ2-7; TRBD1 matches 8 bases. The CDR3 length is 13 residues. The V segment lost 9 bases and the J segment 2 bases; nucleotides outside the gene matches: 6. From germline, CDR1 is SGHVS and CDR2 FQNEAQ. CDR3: CASTGGKTYEQYF. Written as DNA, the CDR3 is TGTGCCAGTACAGGGGGGAAAACCTACGAGCAGTACTTC.

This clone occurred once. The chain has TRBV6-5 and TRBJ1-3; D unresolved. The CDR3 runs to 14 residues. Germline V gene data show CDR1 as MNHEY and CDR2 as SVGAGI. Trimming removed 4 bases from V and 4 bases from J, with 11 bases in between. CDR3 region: CASSSKTFGNTIYF. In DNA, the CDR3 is TGTGCCAGCAGTTCCAAAACTTTCGGAAACACCATATATTTT.

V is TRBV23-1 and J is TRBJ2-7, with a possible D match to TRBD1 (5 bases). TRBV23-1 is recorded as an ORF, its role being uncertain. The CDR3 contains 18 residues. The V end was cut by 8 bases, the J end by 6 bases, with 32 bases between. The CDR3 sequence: CASSQGLGARNPIGEQYF. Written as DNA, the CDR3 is TGCGCCAGCTCCCAAGGGTTAGGGGCCCGGAACCCCATCGGCGAGCAGTACTTC.

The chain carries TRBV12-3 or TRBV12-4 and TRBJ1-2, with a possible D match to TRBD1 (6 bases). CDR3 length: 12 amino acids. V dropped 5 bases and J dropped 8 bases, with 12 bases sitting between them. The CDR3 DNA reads TGTGCCAGCAGTCAGATACAGGGCGGCTACACCTTC. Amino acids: CASSQIQGGYTF.

CDR3: CASSIRLAGGRYQETQYF. The CDR3 bases are TGTGCCAGCAGCATACGACTAGCGGGGGGGCGGTACCAAGAGACCCAGTACTTC. The chain links TRBV5-4 to TRBJ2-5, with 14 bases aligning to TRBD2. Germline CDR1 SGHNT, CDR2 YYREEE (reference sequence). The CDR3 runs 18 residues. Trimming cost V 4 bases and J 0 bases; bases outside gene matches: 8.

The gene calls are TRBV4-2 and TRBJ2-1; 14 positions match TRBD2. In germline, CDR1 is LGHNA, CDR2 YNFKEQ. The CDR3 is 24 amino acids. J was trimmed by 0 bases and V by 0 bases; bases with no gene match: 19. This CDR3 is CASSQDQPEGAGLAGDSSYNEQFF. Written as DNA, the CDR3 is TGTGCCAGCAGCCAAGATCAACCTGAAGGGGCGGGACTAGCGGGGGACAGCTCCTACAATGAGCAGTTCTTC.

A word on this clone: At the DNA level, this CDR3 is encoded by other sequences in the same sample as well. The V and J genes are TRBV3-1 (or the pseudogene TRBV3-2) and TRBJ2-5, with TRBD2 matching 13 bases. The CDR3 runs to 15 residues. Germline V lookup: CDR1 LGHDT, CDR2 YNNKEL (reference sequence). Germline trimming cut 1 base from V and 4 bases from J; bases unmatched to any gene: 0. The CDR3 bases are TGTGCCAGCAGCCAAGGACTAGCGGGAGGAGAGACCCAGTACTTC. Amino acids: CASSQGLAGGETQYF.

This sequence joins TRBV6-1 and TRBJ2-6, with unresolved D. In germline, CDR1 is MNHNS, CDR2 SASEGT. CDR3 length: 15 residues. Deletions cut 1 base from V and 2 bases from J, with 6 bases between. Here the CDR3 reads CASSEGLAGANVLTF. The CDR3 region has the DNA TGTGCCAGCAGTGAAGGACTGGCTGGGGCCAACGTCCTGACTTTC.

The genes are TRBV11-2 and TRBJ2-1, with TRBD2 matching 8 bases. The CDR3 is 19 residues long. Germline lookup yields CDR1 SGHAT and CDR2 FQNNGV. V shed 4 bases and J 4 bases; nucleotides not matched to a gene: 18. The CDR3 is CASSSNPYQRSGSYNEQFF. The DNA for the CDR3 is TGTGCCAGCAGCTCCAACCCCTACCAGAGGAGCGGGAGTTACAATGAGCAGTTCTTC.

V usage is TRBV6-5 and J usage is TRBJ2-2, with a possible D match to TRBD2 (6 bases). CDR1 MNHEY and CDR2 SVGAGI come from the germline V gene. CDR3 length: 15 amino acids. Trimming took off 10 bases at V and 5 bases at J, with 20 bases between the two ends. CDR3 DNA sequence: TGTGCCACCAACACGCAGGAGGGGCTGACCGGGGAGCTGTTTTTT. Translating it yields CATNTQEGLTGELFF.

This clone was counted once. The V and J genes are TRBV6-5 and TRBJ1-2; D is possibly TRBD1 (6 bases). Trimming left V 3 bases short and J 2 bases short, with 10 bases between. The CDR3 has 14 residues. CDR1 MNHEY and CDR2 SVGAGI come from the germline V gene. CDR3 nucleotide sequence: TGTGCCAGCAGTTATACAGGGCCCAACTATGGCTACACCTTC. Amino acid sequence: CASSYTGPNYGYTF.

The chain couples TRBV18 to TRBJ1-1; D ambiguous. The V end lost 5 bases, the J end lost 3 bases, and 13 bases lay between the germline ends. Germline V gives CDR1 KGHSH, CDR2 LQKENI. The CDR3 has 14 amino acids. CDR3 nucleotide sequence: TGTGCCAGCTCAACGGGGTTGCAGGACACTGAAGCTTTCTTT. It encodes CASSTGLQDTEAFF.

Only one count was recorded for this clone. This chain's CDR3 is CASTVGETQYF. DNA of the CDR3: TGTGCCAGCACCGTCGGGGAGACCCAGTACTTC. The chain links TRBV11-2 to TRBJ2-5; D ambiguous. Germline CDR1 reads SGHAT; CDR2 reads FQNNGV. The V and J ends lost 7 bases and 5 bases respectively, with 8 bases between them. The CDR3 covers 11 residues.

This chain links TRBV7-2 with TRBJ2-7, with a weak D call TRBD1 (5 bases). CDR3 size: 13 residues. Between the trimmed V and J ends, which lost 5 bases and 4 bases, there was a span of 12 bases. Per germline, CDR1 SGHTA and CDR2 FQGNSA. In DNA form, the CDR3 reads TGTGCCAGCAGCCCCCAGGCAGGGTACGAGCAGTACTTC. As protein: CASSPQAGYEQYF.

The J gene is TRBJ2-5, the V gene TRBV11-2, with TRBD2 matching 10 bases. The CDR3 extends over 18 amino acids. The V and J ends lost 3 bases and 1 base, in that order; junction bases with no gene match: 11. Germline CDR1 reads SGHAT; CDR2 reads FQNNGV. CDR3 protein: CASSFITSGDWGQETQYF. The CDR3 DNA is TGTGCCAGCAGCTTCATTACTAGCGGGGACTGGGGCCAAGAGACCCAGTACTTC. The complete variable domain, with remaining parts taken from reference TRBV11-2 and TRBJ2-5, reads EAGVAQSPRYKIIEKRQSVAFWCNPISGHATLYWYQQILGQGPKLLIQFQNNGVVDDSQLPKDRFSAERLKGVDSTLKIQPAKLEDSAVYLCASSFITSGDWGQETQYFGPGTRLLVL.

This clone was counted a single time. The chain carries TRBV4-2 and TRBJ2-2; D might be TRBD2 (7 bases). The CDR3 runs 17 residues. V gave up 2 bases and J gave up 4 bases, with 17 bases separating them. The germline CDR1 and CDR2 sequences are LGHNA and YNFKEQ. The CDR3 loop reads CASSQINQRDITGELFF. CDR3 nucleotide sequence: TGTGCCAGCAGCCAAATCAATCAGCGGGACATCACCGGGGAGCTGTTTTTT.

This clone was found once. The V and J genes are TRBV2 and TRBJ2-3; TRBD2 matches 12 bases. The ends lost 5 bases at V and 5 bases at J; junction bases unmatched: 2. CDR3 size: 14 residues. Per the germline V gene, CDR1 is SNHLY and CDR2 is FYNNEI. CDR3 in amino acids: CASSKGLAGDTQYF. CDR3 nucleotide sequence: TGTGCCAGCAGTAAGGGACTAGCGGGAGATACGCAGTATTTT.

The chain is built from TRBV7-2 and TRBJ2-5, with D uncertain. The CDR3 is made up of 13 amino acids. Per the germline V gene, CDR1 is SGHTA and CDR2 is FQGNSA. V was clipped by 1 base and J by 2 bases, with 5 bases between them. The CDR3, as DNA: TGTGCCAGCAGCTTAGGAGGACAAGAGACCCAGTACTTC. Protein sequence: CASSLGGQETQYF. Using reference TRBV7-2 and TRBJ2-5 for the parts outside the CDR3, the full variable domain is GAGVSQSPSNKVTEKGKDVELRCDPISGHTALYWYRQSLGQGLEFLIYFQGNSAPDKSGLPSDRFSAERTGGSVSTLTIQRTQQEDSAVYLCASSLGGQETQYFGPGTRLLVL.

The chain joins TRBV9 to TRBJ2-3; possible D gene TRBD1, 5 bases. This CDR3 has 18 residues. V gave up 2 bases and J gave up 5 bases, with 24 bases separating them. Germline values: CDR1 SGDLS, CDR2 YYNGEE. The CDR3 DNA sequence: TGTGCCAGCAGCGTTGGACCGCCAAGGGGAACCCTCGTAGATACGCAGTATTTT. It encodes CASSVGPPRGTLVDTQYF. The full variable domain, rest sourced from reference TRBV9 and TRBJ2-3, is DSGVTQTPKHLITATGQRVTLRCSPRSGDLSVYWYQQSLDQGLQFLIQYYNGEERAKGNILERFSAQQFPDLHSELNLSSLELGDSALYFCASSVGPPRGTLVDTQYFGPGTRLTVL.

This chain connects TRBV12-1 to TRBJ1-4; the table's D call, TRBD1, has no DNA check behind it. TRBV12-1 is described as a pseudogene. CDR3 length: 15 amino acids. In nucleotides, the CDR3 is TGTGCCAGCACCCCTTACAGGGGGGGGAATGAAAAACTGTTTTTT. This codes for CASTPYRGGNEKLFF.